The T cell receptor (beta chain) under discussion was sequenced for a study of CD8 T cells in ankylosing spondylitis. V was shortened by 5 bases and J by 6 bases, with 10 bases between the two germline ends. This CDR3 spans 12 amino acids. On this clonotype itself: Its specificity is not known.

Study-level findings and limits: One TCR beta motif, made up of several highly homologous variants, appeared characteristic of ankylosing spondylitis blood. With a CD8+ phenotype, disease-linked clones were relatively rare in peripheral blood.

5'-RACE, quantitative and with molecular barcodes, yielded the TCR beta libraries. MiXCR, applied by TCRdb to the 5' RACE reads, yields one record per CDR3 protein. In the table there are about 110,000 distinct CDR3 sequences, approximately 25% of which are singletons. The clonotype was recovered from a male donor with ankylosing spondylitis. This sequence joins TRBV12-3 or TRBV12-4 and TRBJ1-2, with D unresolved. The sequenced material came from synovial fluid, either unsorted or a sorted T cell fraction (not recorded which). The DNA of the CDR3 is TGTGCCAGCAGTAACTCAAGGGATGGCTACACCTTC. Its protein product is CASSNSRDGYTF.